This T cell receptor (beta chain) was identified in a study of blood T cell repertoires in COVID-19. About the study: Samples came from the United States, Italy and Spain, spanning acute and convalescent COVID-19. From T cells, B-cell-depleted T cells, or PBMCs came the material, which was cDNA or gDNA.

Germline V gives CDR1 KGHSH, CDR2 LQKENI. J gave up 7 bases and V 0 bases, and 0 bases lay outside the gene matches. The CDR3 contains 14 residues. TCRdb keeps only in-frame clones here, not all; method: immunoSEQ multiplex PCR. The sample consists of approximately 480,000 clones, nearly 90% of them appearing once. Enrolled during active infection, Seattle patients were then followed longitudinally. This sequence joins TRBV18 and TRBJ2-1; 10 nucleotides match TRBD2. The sequence was obtained from a man aged 18 to 29 with COVID-19, enrolled during active disease. The specimen was peripheral blood. This CDR3 reads CASSPPAGGNEQFF. CDR3 nucleotides: TGTGCCAGCTCACCACCAGCGGGAGGGAATGAGCAGTTCTTC. The complete variable domain, with remaining parts taken from reference TRBV18 and TRBJ2-1, reads NAGVMQNPRHLVRRRGQEARLRCSPMKGHSHVYWYRQLPEEGLKFMVYLQKENIIDESGMPKERFSAEFPKEGPSILRIQQVVRGDSAAYFCASSPPAGGNEQFFGPGTRLTVL.